The next 14 T cell receptor beta chains were all read from a single sample in a study of blood T cells in healthy people across ages. The use of a sample-barcoded 5' primer and a J-beta primer mix characterized a second PCR of roughly 7 to 12 cycles. TCRdb reanalysed the 5' RACE reads using MiXCR and keeps one entry per CDR3 protein. The table lists around 780,000 distinct CDR3 sequences, about 56% of them singletons. The sample taken for sequencing was blood. The receptor source for this set is a man in his forties in good health.

V and J are TRBV11-3 and TRBJ2-5; 10 nucleotides match TRBD2. This CDR3 is built from 18 residues. Trimming cost V 0 bases and J 2 bases; bases outside gene matches: 9. Germline V CDR1 and CDR2: SGHNT, YENEEA. In DNA, the CDR3 is TGTGCCAGCAGCTTAGAGGTAGCGGGAGGCCGCGTACAAGAGACCCAGTACTTC. It specifies CASSLEVAGGRVQETQYF.

This chain joins TRBV5-1 and TRBJ2-5, with 11 bases that match TRBD2. V lost 1 base and J lost 5; bases outside the gene matches: 7. The CDR3 totals 16 residues. Germline V lookup: CDR1 SGHRS, CDR2 YFSETQ. The CDR3 sequence is CASSLTSGSVRETQYF. Here the CDR3 DNA reads TGCGCCAGCAGCTTGACTAGCGGGAGCGTCCGGGAGACCCAGTACTTC. Full variable domain (missing parts from reference TRBV5-1 and TRBJ2-5): KAGVTQTPRYLIKTRGQQVTLSCSPISGHRSVSWYQQTPGQGLQFLFEYFSETQRNKGNFPGRFSGRQFSNSRSEMNVSTLELGDSALYLCASSLTSGSVRETQYFGPGTRLLVL.

J is TRBJ2-1 and V is TRBV20-1, with D hard to call. The end of the DNA is better explained by TRBJ2-7, so the J call may be wrong. This CDR3 spans 12 amino acids. The germline V gene has CDR1 DFQATT and CDR2 SNEGSKA (reference sequence). The CDR3 is CSARASYNEQYF. The DNA of the CDR3 is TGCAGTGCTAGGGCCTCATACAATGAGCAGTACTTC.

The rearrangement joins TRBV29-1 to TRBJ1-1; D possibly corresponds to TRBD1 (6 bases). From germline, CDR1 is SQVTM and CDR2 ANQGSEA. The CDR3 extends over 13 amino acids. V was shortened by 6 bases and J by 1 base, with 12 bases between the two germline ends. Written as DNA, the CDR3 is TGCAGCGTGAAGACAGGAGGGAACACTGAAGCTTTCTTT. This translates into CSVKTGGNTEAFF.

This sequence joins TRBV5-1 and TRBJ1-2; the D is unclear. The V end lost 0 bases, the J end lost 7 bases, and 22 bases lay between the germline ends. This CDR3 is built from 17 residues. CDR1 is SGHRS, CDR2 YFSETQ, per germline. The CDR3: CASSLEQSPGLTRGYTF. The CDR3 DNA is TGCGCCAGCAGCTTGGAGCAGTCCCCCGGGTTAACCCGTGGCTACACCTTC.

Written as DNA, the CDR3 is TGTGCCAGCAGTTTCCCGACTAGCGGGACCAAAGAGACCCAGTACTTC. Translated: CASSFPTSGTKETQYF. The chain employs TRBV28 and TRBJ2-5, with TRBD2 matching over 11 bases. The trim removed 3 bases at V and 3 bases at J, leaving 6 bases unmatched. Germline V gene data show CDR1 as MDHEN and CDR2 as SYDVKM. This CDR3 has 16 residues.

This clonotype was observed at least ten times. The chain recombines TRBV10-3 with TRBJ1-1, with D perhaps TRBD1 (5 bases). V was clipped by 6 bases and J by 6 bases, with 17 bases between them. Germline V gene lookup returns CDR1 ENHRY and CDR2 SYGVKD. The length of the CDR3 is 14 residues. This CDR3 is CAIRDDSMFAEAFF. CDR3 DNA sequence: TGTGCCATCAGAGATGACAGTATGTTCGCTGAAGCTTTCTTT.

This clonotype was found a few times. The CDR3 here is CSASPGLNEQFF. DNA for the CDR3: TGCAGTGCTAGTCCAGGGTTGAATGAGCAGTTCTTC. J is TRBJ2-1 and V is TRBV20-1; possibly TRBD1 for D (5 bases). Between the trimmed V and J ends, which lost 3 bases and 7 bases, there was a span of 10 bases. This CDR3 contains 12 residues. Germline V gene lookup returns CDR1 DFQATT and CDR2 SNEGSKA (reference sequence).

The chain joins TRBV10-3 to TRBJ2-5, with D possibly TRBD2 on 6 matching bases. The germline V gene has CDR1 ENHRY and CDR2 SYGVKD. Between the trimmed V and J ends, which lost 0 bases and 1 base, there was a span of 18 bases. The CDR3 has 18 amino acids. In DNA form, the CDR3 reads TGTGCCATCAGTGAGTCGGAGGCTAGCGTGAGACTCCAAGAGACCCAGTACTTC. Translation: CAISESEASVRLQETQYF.

This chain connects TRBV5-4 to TRBJ2-5, with 7 bases aligning to TRBD1. TRBJ2-7 matches the DNA end more closely, so the J call is doubtful. Germline assignment: CDR1 SGHNT and CDR2 YYREEE (reference sequence). This CDR3 contains 15 residues. CDR3 amino acids: CASSPPTGEGREQYF. CDR3 in DNA: TGTGCCAGCAGCCCCCCTACAGGGGAAGGGCGCGAGCAGTACTTC.

Ten or more counts support this clonotype. This chain connects TRBV6-2 or TRBV6-3 to TRBJ2-3, with TRBD2 matching over 8 bases. CDR1 is MNHEY and CDR2 is SVGEGT in the germline V gene. This CDR3 comprises 14 residues. V lost 6 bases to trimming and J lost 2 bases; unmatched junction nucleotides: 4. CDR3 nucleotides: TGTGCCAGCAGCTATAGCGGGAACACAGATACGCAGTATTTT. Translated, it gives CASSYSGNTDTQYF.

J is TRBJ2-1 and V is TRBV9; maybe TRBD1 (6 bases). Per the germline V gene, CDR1 is SGDLS and CDR2 is YYNGEE. CDR3 size: 15 residues. V lost 3 bases and J 0 bases, leaving 10 bases between the germline ends. CDR3 nucleotide sequence: TGTGCCAGCAGCGGAGGGGGTAACTCCTACAATGAGCAGTTCTTC. Its protein is CASSGGGNSYNEQFF.

This clonotype was detected only a few times. The chain employs TRBV6-5 and TRBJ2-7; maybe TRBD2 (6 bases). Germline CDR1 is MNHEY and CDR2 is SVGAGI. Trimming took 0 bases from V and 2 from J, leaving 17 bases between them. CDR3 length: 17 amino acids. The CDR3 DNA reads TGTGCCAGCAGTTACTCGAGGGTGGCGGGATTCGCCTACGAGCAGTACTTC. Its translation is CASSYSRVAGFAYEQYF.

The chain links TRBV7-9 to TRBJ2-4, with 7 bases lining up with TRBD2. The DNA end lines up better with TRBJ2-7; the J call may be wrong. The CDR3 runs 14 residues. CDR1 and CDR2 (germline): SEHNR, FQNEAQ (reference sequence). DNA for the CDR3: TGTGCCAGCGCCTCTGGACTAGACTTCTACGAGCAGTACTTC. Protein sequence: CASASGLDFYEQYF.